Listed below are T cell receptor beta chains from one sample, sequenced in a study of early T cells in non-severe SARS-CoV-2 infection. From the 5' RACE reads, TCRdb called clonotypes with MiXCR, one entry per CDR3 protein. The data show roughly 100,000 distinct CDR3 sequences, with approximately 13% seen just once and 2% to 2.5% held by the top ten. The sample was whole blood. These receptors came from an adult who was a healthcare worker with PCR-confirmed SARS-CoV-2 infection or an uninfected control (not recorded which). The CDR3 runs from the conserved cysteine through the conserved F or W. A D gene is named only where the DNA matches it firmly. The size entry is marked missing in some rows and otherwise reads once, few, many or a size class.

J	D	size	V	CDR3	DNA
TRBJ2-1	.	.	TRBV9	CASSAAPSGWRAYNEQFF	TGTGCCAGCAGCGCTGCCCCTTCTGGATGGCGGGCTTACAATGAGCAGTTCTTC
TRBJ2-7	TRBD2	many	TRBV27	CASSFSSGGLYGQYF	TGTGCCAGCAGTTTTTCTAGCGGGGGGCTCTACGGGCAGTACTTC
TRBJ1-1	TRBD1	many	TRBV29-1	CSGYDRDTEAFF	TGCAGCGGGTACGACAGGGACACTGAAGCTTTCTTT
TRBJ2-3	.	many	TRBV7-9	CASSPPPGALEDTQYF	TGTGCCAGCAGCCCCCCCCCGGGGGCCCTTGAAGATACGCAGTATTTT
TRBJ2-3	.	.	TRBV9	CASSTTATHISTDTQYF	TGTGCCAGCAGCACGACCGCCACACATATAAGCACAGATACGCAGTATTTT
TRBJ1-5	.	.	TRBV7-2	CASSSGRVINQPQHF	TGTGCCAGCAGCTCGGGACGGGTGATCAATCAGCCCCAGCATTTT
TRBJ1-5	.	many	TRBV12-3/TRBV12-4	CASSFEGPQPQHF	TGTGCCAGCAGTTTTGAGGGTCCCCAGCCCCAGCATTTT
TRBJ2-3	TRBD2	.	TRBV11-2	CASSLLPGGVRTDTQYF	TGTGCCAGCAGCTTACTCCCCGGGGGGGTGCGGACAGATACGCAGTATTTT
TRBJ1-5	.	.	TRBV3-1	CASSQGWGGQPQHF	TGTGCCAGCAGCCAAGGCTGGGGAGGTCAGCCCCAGCATTTT
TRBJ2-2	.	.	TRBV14	CASSQVGGFTGELFF	TGTGCCAGCAGCCAAGTTGGCGGGTTCACCGGGGAGCTGTTTTTT
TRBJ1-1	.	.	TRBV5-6	CASSLDRVTFF	TGTGCCAGCAGCTTGGACAGGGTTACTTTCTTT
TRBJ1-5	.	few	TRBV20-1	CSARERGRVKPQHF	TGCAGTGCTAGAGAACGGGGTCGGGTTAAGCCCCAGCATTTT
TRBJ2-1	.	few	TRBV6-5	CASSSQGSFDNEQFF	TGTGCCAGCAGCTCACAGGGATCTTTTGACAATGAGCAGTTCTTC
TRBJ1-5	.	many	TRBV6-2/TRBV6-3	CASSGGPSNQPQHF	TGTGCCAGCAGTGGCGGTCCTAGCAATCAGCCCCAGCATTTT
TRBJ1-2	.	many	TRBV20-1	CSAWDGEYGYTF	TGCAGTGCTTGGGACGGGGAGTATGGCTACACCTTC
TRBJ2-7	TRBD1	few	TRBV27	CASLPRQGFYEQYF	TGTGCCAGCCTCCCGCGACAGGGATTTTACGAGCAGTACTTC
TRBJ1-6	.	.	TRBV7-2	CASSFGRSSYNSPLHF	TGTGCCAGCAGCTTTGGCAGGAGCTCCTATAATTCACCCCTCCACTTT
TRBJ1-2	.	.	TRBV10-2	CTSSAQGNYGYTF	TGCACCAGCAGTGCCCAGGGGAACTATGGCTACACCTTC
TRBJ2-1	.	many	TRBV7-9	CASSFSSGLNEQFF	TGTGCCAGCAGCTTTTCGTCCGGGCTCAATGAGCAGTTCTTC
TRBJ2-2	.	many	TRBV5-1	CASSFGDTGELFF	TGCGCCAGCAGCTTTGGGGACACCGGGGAGCTGTTTTTT
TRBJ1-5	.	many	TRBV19	CASGVVGNQPQHF	TGTGCCAGCGGAGTCGTGGGCAATCAGCCCCAGCATTTT
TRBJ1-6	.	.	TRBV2	CASSEEREGSPLHF	TGTGCCAGCAGTGAAGAAAGGGAAGGCTCACCCCTCCACTTT
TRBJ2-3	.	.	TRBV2	CASSVVGGPDTQYF	TGTGCCAGCAGTGTGGTGGGGGGGCCAGATACGCAGTATTTT
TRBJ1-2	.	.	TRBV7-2	CASSLASQGSGYTF	TGTGCCAGCAGCTTAGCGAGTCAGGGTTCCGGCTACACCTTC
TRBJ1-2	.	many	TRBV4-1	CASSQGTGSFGYTF	TGCGCCAGCAGCCAAGGAACAGGGTCCTTTGGCTACACCTTC
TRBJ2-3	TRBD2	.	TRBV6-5	CASSYGAGGPTDTQYF	TGTGCCAGCAGTTACGGGGCGGGGGGCCCCACAGATACGCAGTATTTT
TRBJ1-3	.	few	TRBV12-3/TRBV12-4	CASKRSHSGNTIYF	TGTGCCAGCAAGCGGTCGCACTCTGGAAACACCATATATTTT
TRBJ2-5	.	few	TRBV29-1	CSALDNPETQYF	TGCAGCGCCCTGGATAATCCAGAGACCCAGTACTTC
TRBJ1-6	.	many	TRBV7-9	CASSLEGRQPPLHF	TGTGCCAGCAGCTTAGAAGGACGTCAACCACCCCTCCACTTT